Reported below is one T cell receptor (beta chain). Antigen specificity is unknown. The V gene lost 3 bases and the J gene lost 1 base, with 7 bases spanning the gap. Germline V gene sequence: CDR1 MNHEY, CDR2 SMNVEV (reference sequence). CDR3 length: 14 residues. These data come from a study of cytomegalovirus exposure and HLA in healthy donors. Study results and caveats: Indistinguishable V segments, including TRBV6-2 and TRBV6-3, were excluded. Later, TCR association rates were found to vary by HLA locus, highest for DRB1 and lowest for HLA-C. A cluster of highly shared sequence variants was likely a sequencing artifact.

Both 60 Vbeta primers and 13 Jbeta primers went into the PCR. Only in-frame clones appear in the TCRdb table, and some are missing; sequencing was by immunoSEQ multiplex PCR. Of approximately 150,000 clones listed, 65% to 85% are singletons. The chain carries TRBV27 and TRBJ1-5; weak D call: TRBD1 (5 bases). Sequenced: PBMCs. The clonotype originates from a woman aged 25 to 39 in good health and CMV-seropositive. CDR3 amino acids: CASSFSGSNQPQHF. The CDR3 DNA reads TGTGCCAGCAGTTTCTCAGGGAGCAATCAGCCCCAGCATTTT.